The 2 T cell receptor beta chains given below trace back to one sample, sequenced in a study of T-cell reconstitution after alpha-beta-depleted transplantation in children. A TCRbeta library incorporating unique molecular identifiers was prepared. TCRdb passed the PCR reads through MiXCR, listing each CDR3 protein once. Of hundreds of thousands of distinct CDR3 sequences in the sample, roughly 13% were seen once. The sequencing here drew on PBMCs, mostly from graft donor cells, taken 360 days after TCRalphabeta/CD19-depleted stem cell transplant. Receptor source: a male patient aged 10 to 17 who had a stem cell transplant for acute myeloid leukemia, so the T cells may come from the graft donor.

This clonotype was found many times. The genes are TRBV14 and TRBJ2-5; no clear D gene. Trimming shortened V by 2 bases and J by 5 bases, and 18 bases separated the two germline ends. Germline loops: CDR1 SGHDN, CDR2 FVKESK. The CDR3 length is 16 residues. The CDR3 protein is CASSQFGDTTTETQYF. CDR3 DNA sequence: TGTGCCAGCAGCCAATTTGGCGATACCACAACGGAGACCCAGTACTTC.

This clonotype was counted a few times. The chain uses TRBV5-1 and TRBJ2-1, with 13 bases identical to TRBD2. Germline CDR1 and CDR2: SGHRS and YFSETQ. This CDR3 is built from 17 residues. The V and J ends lost 1 base and 0 bases, in that order; junction bases with no gene match: 1. CDR3 protein: CASSLTSGRASYNEQFF. The CDR3 DNA is TGCGCCAGCAGCTTGACTAGCGGGAGGGCCTCCTACAATGAGCAGTTCTTC.